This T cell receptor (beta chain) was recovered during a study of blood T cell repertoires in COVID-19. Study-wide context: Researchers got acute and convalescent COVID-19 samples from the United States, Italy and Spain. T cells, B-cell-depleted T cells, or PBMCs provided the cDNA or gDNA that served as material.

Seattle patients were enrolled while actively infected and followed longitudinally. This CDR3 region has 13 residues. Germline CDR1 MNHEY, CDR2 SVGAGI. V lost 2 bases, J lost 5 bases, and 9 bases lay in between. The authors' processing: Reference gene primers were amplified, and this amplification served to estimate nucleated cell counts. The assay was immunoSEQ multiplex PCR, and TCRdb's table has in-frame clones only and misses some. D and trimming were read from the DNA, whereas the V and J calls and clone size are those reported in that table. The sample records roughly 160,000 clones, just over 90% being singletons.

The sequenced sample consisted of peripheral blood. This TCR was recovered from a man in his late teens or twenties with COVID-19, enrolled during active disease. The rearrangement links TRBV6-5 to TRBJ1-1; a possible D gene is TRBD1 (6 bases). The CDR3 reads CASSYDRITEAFF. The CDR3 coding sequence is TGTGCCAGCAGTTACGACAGGATAACTGAAGCTTTCTTT.